This T cell receptor (beta chain) was found in a study of OX40 agonist ivuxolimab in advanced cancers. Prior autoimmune disease or systemic immunosuppression barred patients. V dropped 2 bases and J dropped 13; count of bases not matched to a gene: 6. Germline V gene sequence: CDR1 SGHNT, CDR2 YYREEE (reference sequence). The CDR3 sequence is 12 residues long. Libraries were prepared by immunoSEQ multiplex PCR; TCRdb keeps only in-frame clonotypes and omits some of them. The sample contains about 80,000 clones, 80% to 90% of which appear only once. Sequencing used CD4+ or CD8+ T cells sorted from blood, obtained in a trial of the OX40 agonist ivuxolimab. This TCR derives from an adult with an advanced solid tumor such as melanoma, head and neck, liver or kidney cancer. The chain joins TRBV5-4 to TRBJ2-1; 7 positions match TRBD2. The CDR3 nucleotides read TGTGCCAGCAGCTTAGACCTAGCGGCCCAGTTCTTC. This sequence encodes CASSLDLAAQFF.